These 29 T cell receptor beta chains share one sample of origin, sequenced in a study of cytomegalovirus exposure and HLA in healthy donors. PCR primers comprised 60 Vbeta and 13 Jbeta primers. Clones were sequenced by immunoSEQ multiplex PCR, and TCRdb holds only the in-frame ones, with some missing. The table shows approximately 150,000 clones, with roughly 82% occurring only once. The sequencing input was PBMCs. These receptors originate from a man aged 50 to 59 in good health and CMV-seropositive.

On this clone: One junction end does not reproduce the germline sequence, and a read error may be involved. This chain connects TRBV4-3 to TRBJ2-1, with D perhaps matching TRBD1 (5 bases). From germline, CDR1 is LGHNA and CDR2 YSLEER. The CDR3 spans 15 residues. CDR3 amino acids: CTSSQDRAGWNEQFF. CDR3 in DNA: TGCACCAGCAGCCAAGATAGGGCAGGGTGGAATGAGCAGTTCTTC.

This clone was seen only a few times. This chain connects TRBV4-1 to TRBJ1-1, with no clear D. V lost 0 bases, J lost 4 bases, and 12 bases lay in between. The CDR3 runs 15 residues. Per germline, CDR1 MGHRA and CDR2 YSYEKL. The CDR3 reads CASSQDYPGLTEAFF. In DNA, the CDR3 is TGCGCCAGCAGCCAAGATTATCCAGGTCTCACTGAAGCTTTCTTT.

The rearrangement uses TRBV10-3 and TRBJ1-2; 7 bases map to TRBD1. The length of the CDR3 is 17 residues. The germline V gene encodes CDR1 ENHRY and CDR2 SYGVKD. Germline trimming cut 3 bases from V and 0 bases from J; bases unmatched to any gene: 10. This CDR3 is CAISDPDRERTNYGYTF. In nucleotides, the CDR3 is TGTGCCATCAGTGACCCCGACAGGGAGCGAACTAACTATGGCTACACCTTC.

The genes are TRBV10-3 and TRBJ2-1; 8 bases are a match to TRBD1. The V gene's germline CDR1 is ENHRY and CDR2 SYGVKD. The CDR3 is 14 amino acids. The junction had 9 bases not matched to a gene; V was cut back by 6 bases and J by 8 bases. The CDR3: CAIRGLSGGDEQFF. CDR3 bases: TGTGCCATCAGAGGACTATCAGGGGGCGATGAGCAGTTCTTC.

The CDR3 spells CASSRGRGNTIYF. DNA for the CDR3: TGTGCCAGCTCCAGGGGACGAGGAAACACCATATATTTT. V and J are TRBV19 and TRBJ1-3; the D gene is possibly TRBD1 (6 bases). CDR3 length equals 13 residues. V shed 9 bases and J shed 4 bases, with 13 bases lying between them. CDR1 and CDR2 from the germline V gene are LNHDA and SQIVND (reference sequence).

The gene calls are TRBV13 and TRBJ2-7; D possibly corresponds to TRBD2 (5 bases). V lost 5 bases and J lost 4, with 6 bases in between. Germline V gene lookup returns CDR1 PRHDT and CDR2 FYEKMQ (reference sequence). This CDR3 is built from 11 residues. As DNA, the CDR3 is TGTGCCAGCAGCCAGCGGTACGAGCAGTACTTC. Protein sequence: CASSQRYEQYF.

This chain joins TRBV11-2 and TRBJ2-7, with a tentative D call TRBD2 (7 bases). V lost 0 bases to trimming and J lost 0 bases, with 9 bases between them. This CDR3 has 15 amino acids. CDR1 is SGHAT, CDR2 FQNNGV, per germline. The CDR3 sequence: CASSLDGGPSYEQYF. CDR3 sequence (DNA): TGTGCCAGCAGCTTAGACGGGGGGCCCTCCTACGAGCAGTACTTC. Looking up the rest from reference TRBV11-2 and TRBJ2-7 gives the full variable domain: EAGVAQSPRYKIIEKRQSVAFWCNPISGHATLYWYQQILGQGPKLLIQFQNNGVVDDSQLPKDRFSAERLKGVDSTLKIQPAKLEDSAVYLCASSLDGGPSYEQYFGPGTRLTVT.

The table lists this clone with a count of one. The chain combines TRBV2 with TRBJ2-7; TRBD2 is a possible D gene (7 bases). Germline CDR1 reads SNHLY; CDR2 reads FYNNEI. The CDR3 consists of 15 residues. The V gene lost 11 bases and the J gene lost 5 bases, with 25 bases spanning the gap. CDR3: CAVRGVGGGFDEQYF. Here the CDR3 DNA reads TGTGCCGTCAGGGGCGTAGGGGGAGGGTTCGACGAGCAGTACTTC.

This rearrangement joins TRBV7-2 to TRBJ2-5; tentatively, D is TRBD2 (6 bases). In germline, CDR1 is SGHTA, CDR2 FQGNSA. There are 13 residues in the CDR3. The V and J ends lost 6 bases and 5 bases respectively, with 13 bases between them. The CDR3 reads CASRPTSYETQYF. The DNA of the CDR3 is TGTGCCAGCAGACCCACTAGCTACGAGACCCAGTACTTC.

This clone showed up just once. The V call is TRBV5-1, the J call TRBJ1-1, with 7 bases aligning to TRBD1. Germline V gene data show CDR1 as SGHRS and CDR2 as YFSETQ. The length of the CDR3 is 16 residues. After removal of 2 bases from V and 0 bases from J, the junction contained 7 bases not matched to a gene. The CDR3 loop is CASSFFPGQMNTEAFF. CDR3 bases: TGCGCCAGCAGCTTTTTTCCGGGACAGATGAACACTGAAGCTTTCTTT. The full variable domain, completed using reference TRBV5-1 and TRBJ1-1, is KAGVTQTPRYLIKTRGQQVTLSCSPISGHRSVSWYQQTPGQGLQFLFEYFSETQRNKGNFPGRFSGRQFSNSRSEMNVSTLELGDSALYLCASSFFPGQMNTEAFFGQGTRLTVV.

The sample holds one count of this clone. J is TRBJ1-4 and V is TRBV7-2; D may be TRBD1 (5 bases). Germline lookup yields CDR1 SGHTA and CDR2 FQGNSA. The CDR3 has 14 residues. The germline V and J ends were trimmed by 1 base and 7 bases, with 10 bases remaining between them. CDR3 protein: CASSLGREGEKLFF. The CDR3, as DNA: TGTGCCAGCAGCTTAGGCAGGGAGGGTGAAAAACTGTTTTTT. Drawing the rest from reference TRBV7-2 and TRBJ1-4, the complete variable domain is GAGVSQSPSNKVTEKGKDVELRCDPISGHTALYWYRQSLGQGLEFLIYFQGNSAPDKSGLPSDRFSAERTGGSVSTLTIQRTQQEDSAVYLCASSLGREGEKLFFGSGTQLSVL.

This chain joins TRBV28 and TRBJ2-1; the D is unclear. This CDR3 is built from 12 residues. Trimming shortened V by 1 base and J by 8 bases, and 6 bases separated the two germline ends. Looked up from germline, CDR1 is MDHEN and CDR2 is SYDVKM. CDR3 bases: TGTGCCAGCAGTTTATCTGAGTATGAGCAGTTCTTC. This sequence encodes CASSLSEYEQFF.

The genes are TRBV7-2 and TRBJ2-1; TRBD2 matches at 10 bases. This CDR3 is built from 16 residues. The V gene end was trimmed by 6 bases and the J gene end by 7 bases; junction bases not matched to a gene: 12. Germline V lookup: CDR1 SGHTA, CDR2 FQGNSA. In DNA form, the CDR3 reads TGTGCCAGCAGACCAGCGGGAGGGCCCCCAGGGAATGAGCAGTTCTTC. This sequence encodes CASRPAGGPPGNEQFF.

V usage is TRBV27 and J usage is TRBJ1-6; 7 nucleotides agree with TRBD1. The V gene end was trimmed by 8 bases and the J gene end by 6 bases; junction bases not matched to a gene: 7. This CDR3 has 14 residues. Germline CDR1 reads MNHEY; CDR2 reads SMNVEV (reference sequence). The CDR3 loop is CASGSQGFNSPLHF. The CDR3 DNA sequence: TGTGCCAGCGGGTCACAGGGGTTTAATTCACCCCTCCACTTT.

With regard to this clone: An end of the junction does not agree with germline; a read error may underlie this. The V gene is TRBV30, the J gene TRBJ1-2; unclear D gene. CDR1 is GTSNPN, CDR2 SVGIG, per germline (reference sequence). This CDR3 has 14 residues. The CDR3 here is CAWSVPVANYGHTF. The DNA of the CDR3 is TGTGCCTGGAGTGTACCCGTCGCTAACTATGGCCACACCTTC.

The CDR3 bases are TGTGCCAGCAGTTACTCGGGACAGAATTACGAGCAGTACTTC. Translating it yields CASSYSGQNYEQYF. This chain uses TRBV6-6 with TRBJ2-7; TRBD1 agrees at 7 bases. From germline, CDR1 is MNHNY and CDR2 SVGAGI (reference sequence). This CDR3 has 14 residues. V was clipped by 0 bases and J by 4 bases; unmatched bases: 3.

The chain is built from TRBV25-1 and TRBJ2-7; perhaps TRBD1 as D (6 bases). The germline V and J ends were trimmed by 3 bases and 3 bases, with 12 bases remaining between them. CDR3 length: 14 residues. In germline, CDR1 is MGHDK, CDR2 SYGVNS. CDR3 in amino acids: CASSEPGDIYEQYF. CDR3 DNA sequence: TGTGCCAGCAGTGAGCCCGGGGACATCTACGAGCAGTACTTC.

V and J are TRBV7-2 and TRBJ2-7; 8 bases match TRBD2. Per the germline V gene, CDR1 is SGHTA and CDR2 is FQGNSA. V lost 2 bases, J lost 2 bases, and 8 bases stayed unmatched. The CDR3 contains 16 residues. DNA for the CDR3: TGTGCCAGCAGCTTAAGGCTAGCGGGTCCCACCTACGAGCAGTACTTC. This codes for CASSLRLAGPTYEQYF. Based on the CDR3 plus reference TRBV7-2 and TRBJ2-7, the full variable domain is GAGVSQSPSNKVTEKGKDVELRCDPISGHTALYWYRQSLGQGLEFLIYFQGNSAPDKSGLPSDRFSAERTGGSVSTLTIQRTQQEDSAVYLCASSLRLAGPTYEQYFGPGTRLTVT.

The CDR3 nucleotides read TGTGCCTCAGGGGCTGGCGTGAACACTGAAGCTTTCTTT. Translated, it gives CASGAGVNTEAFF. The J gene is TRBJ1-1, the V gene TRBV10-3; maybe TRBD1 (6 bases). The germline V gene has CDR1 ENHRY and CDR2 SYGVKD. V was clipped by 11 bases and J by 0 bases, with 13 bases between them. This CDR3 is 13 amino acids long.

V gene TRBV4-3 combines with J gene TRBJ1-1; no definite D call. The V and J ends lost 0 bases and 0 bases respectively, with 14 bases between them. This CDR3 spans 17 amino acids. Germline CDR1 reads LGHNA; CDR2 reads YSLEER. CDR3 bases: TGCGCCAGCAGCCAAGATCTATCCCACCTTATGAACACTGAAGCTTTCTTT. Its translation: CASSQDLSHLMNTEAFF.

This clone was counted once. The rearrangement links TRBV21-1 to TRBJ1-1. TRBV21-1 is a documented pseudogene. The CDR3 consists of 15 residues. CDR3 coding DNA: TGTGCCAGCAGCCCCCATATCCCCCAGCGTAATGAAGCTTTCTTT. It translates to CASSPHIPQRNEAFF.

A few counts support this clone. This rearrangement joins TRBV7-8 to TRBJ2-1; D is ambiguous. The V end lost 1 base, the J end lost 9 bases, and 7 bases lay between the germline ends. CDR1 and CDR2 (germline): SGHVS, FQNEAQ. The CDR3 runs to 12 residues. The CDR3 DNA reads as TGTGCCAGCAGCTTAGATTGGAGTGAGCAGTTCTTC. As protein: CASSLDWSEQFF.

CDR3 nucleotide sequence: TGTGCCAGCAGTTTATTTGGGGCAGGACGGACAGATACGCAGTATTTT. Amino acid sequence: CASSLFGAGRTDTQYF. V usage is TRBV28 and J usage is TRBJ2-3; possibly TRBD1 for D (5 bases). The germline V and J ends were trimmed by 1 base and 3 bases, with 14 bases remaining between them. Per germline, CDR1 MDHEN and CDR2 SYDVKM. There are 16 residues in the CDR3. Supplemented by reference TRBV28 and TRBJ2-3, the full variable domain reads DVKVTQSSRYLVKRTGEKVFLECVQDMDHENMFWYRQDPGLGLRLIYFSYDVKMKEKGDIPEGYSVSREKKERFSLILESASTNQTSMYLCASSLFGAGRTDTQYFGPGTRLTVL.

This chain links TRBV5-1 with TRBJ1-2; no clear D. The CDR3 consists of 17 residues. Looked up from germline, CDR1 is SGHRS and CDR2 is YFSETQ. Between the trimmed V and J ends, which lost 1 base and 11 bases, there was a span of 27 bases. The CDR3, as DNA: TGCGCCAGCAGCTTGTCGGTTCAGCGGATCTCTCTATCCCGGTACACCTTC. It codes for CASSLSVQRISLSRYTF. Full variable domain (rest looked up from reference TRBV5-1 and TRBJ1-2): KAGVTQTPRYLIKTRGQQVTLSCSPISGHRSVSWYQQTPGQGLQFLFEYFSETQRNKGNFPGRFSGRQFSNSRSEMNVSTLELGDSALYLCASSLSVQRISLSRYTFGSGTRLTVV.

V and J are TRBV5-3 and TRBJ1-1; D is possibly TRBD1 (6 bases). TRBV5-3 is treated as an ORF (open reading frame) with a function not yet certain. Trimming took off 7 bases at V and 0 bases at J, with 22 bases between the two ends. CDR3 length: 17 amino acids. CDR3 coding DNA: TGTGCCAGACACAACCCGGGACACCTCACGATGAACACTGAAGCTTTCTTT. Its protein is CARHNPGHLTMNTEAFF.

J is TRBJ2-7 and V is TRBV2, with a weak D call TRBD2 (6 bases). V was clipped by 7 bases and J by 5 bases, with 18 bases between them. Germline CDR1 reads SNHLY; CDR2 reads FYNNEI. The CDR3 runs to 14 residues. The CDR3 spells CASNLLGGSNEQYF. As DNA, the CDR3 is TGTGCCAGCAACCTCCTGGGGGGATCCAACGAGCAGTACTTC. Filled out from reference TRBV2 and TRBJ2-7, the complete variable domain reads EPEVTQTPSHQVTQMGQEVILRCVPISNHLYFYWYRQILGQKVEFLVSFYNNEISEKSEIFDDQFSVERPDGSNFTLKIRSTKLEDSAMYFCASNLLGGSNEQYFGPGTRLTVT.

This clone was counted once. V and J are TRBV28 and TRBJ1-2; 9 bases map to TRBD1. The V and J ends lost 4 bases and 7 bases, in that order; junction bases with no gene match: 10. Germline V lookup: CDR1 MDHEN, CDR2 SYDVKM. CDR3 size: 15 residues. Written as DNA, the CDR3 is TGTGCCAGCAGTTCAACGGGACAGGGATTCCGTGGCTACACCTTC. Its protein is CASSSTGQGFRGYTF.

The chain joins TRBV5-6 to TRBJ2-1, with TRBD2 as a possible D gene (5 bases). The CDR3 length is 17 residues. In germline, CDR1 is SGHDT, CDR2 YYEEEE. Between the trimmed V and J ends, which lost 1 base and 3 bases, there was a span of 17 bases. DNA for the CDR3: TGTGCCAGCAGCTTGTCCGCCAGAAGCGGATACTACAATGAGCAGTTCTTC. This translates into CASSLSARSGYYNEQFF.

The chain recombines TRBV18 with TRBJ2-7, with a tentative D call TRBD1 (5 bases). The CDR3 has 13 residues. The ends were cut back, 1 base at V and 4 bases at J, with 8 bases in the middle. Germline loops: CDR1 KGHSH, CDR2 LQKENI. For the CDR3, the DNA is TGTGCCAGCTCACCACTGGACACTTACGAGCAGTACTTC. Its protein is CASSPLDTYEQYF.